This T cell receptor beta chain appears in the sequencing data of a study of siplizumab effects on memory and regulatory T cells. Study-wide results and limits: Naive T cells looked more diverse than memory cells, and they looked like major contributors to the alloresponse. Alloreactive sequences traceable to unstimulated CD4+ memory cells were significantly reduced by siplizumab. Suppressive activity of Tregs proliferating in siplizumab cultures remained unconfirmed.

As for this clone: The antigen is not known.

Per individual sample, about 10^5 TCR templates were assayed. The repertoire was sequenced with immunoSEQ multiplex PCR; TCRdb's copy has only in-frame clones and lacks some. This table has 100,000 to 110,000 clones, 94% appearing once. Material: non-Treg CD4+ T cells sorted from blood. The origin of this receptor is a human donor in good health.

The CDR3 spells CASRPDRGLQPQHF. The CDR3 DNA is TGTGCCAGCAGACCCGACAGGGGGCTTCAGCCCCAGCATTTT. The chain recombines TRBV6-6 with TRBJ1-5, with 10 bases that match TRBD1. CDR3 length equals 14 residues. With 6 bases clipped from V and 6 bases from J, the junction kept 5 bases outside the gene matches. Germline assignment: CDR1 MNHNY and CDR2 SVGAGI (reference sequence).